The sequence of this T cell receptor (beta chain) was determined in a study of beta chain features in type 1 diabetes. Naive, central memory, regulatory and stem cell-like memory cells within the CD4+ compartment were sorted using CD45RO/CCR7/CD25/CD127/CD95/CD27. Findings and caveats of the study: Fewer insertions but more deletions were seen at VDJ junctions in type 1 diabetes patients.

Expressed TCRB transcripts were sequenced because the entire RNA isolate underwent reverse transcription. Assay: immunoSEQ multiplex PCR; the TCRdb copy retains only in-frame clones and omits some. This sample has 130,000 to 150,000 clones, with under 60% found just once. Comments on this clone: Antigen specificity is unknown.

Sequenced: Tregs from blood. The TCR originated in a man aged 18 to 30 in good health.

This CDR3 is CASSLVGASEQFF. The CDR3 DNA is TGTGCCAGCAGCTTAGTGGGGGCATCTGAGCAGTTCTTC. The chain carries TRBV7-2 and TRBJ2-1, with D possibly matching TRBD1 (6 bases). This CDR3 is built from 13 residues. Per germline, CDR1 SGHTA and CDR2 FQGNSA. Trimming pared 1 base from V and 9 bases from J, leaving 10 bases between.